These T cell receptor beta chains were read from a single sample in a study of blood T cell repertoires in COVID-19. The table came from immunoSEQ multiplex PCR; TCRdb's copy has only in-frame clones and leaves some out. The sample lists around 200,000 clones, about 83% occurring once. The sequencing sample was made of PBMCs or T cells enriched from blood (not recorded which). The receptors were gathered from a man aged 40-49 years with acute COVID-19. The CDR3 runs from the conserved cysteine through the conserved F or W. A D gene is named only where the DNA matches it firmly. The size entry is marked missing in some rows and otherwise reads once, few, many or a size class.

>TRBV6-1|NA|TRBJ2-1|NA
CASSEVGLLNEQFF
TGTGCCAGCAGTGAAGTGGGCCTTCTCAATGAGCAGTTCTTC
>TRBV2|NA|TRBJ2-7|NA
CATQESLREQYF
TGTGCCACCCAGGAAAGCTTAAGGGAGCAGTACTTC
>TRBV14|NA|TRBJ2-7|TRBD1
CASSQDPGQLEQYF
TGTGCCAGCAGCCAAGATCCGGGACAGCTTGAGCAGTACTTC
>TRBV21-1|NA|TRBJ1-2|NA
CASSKLTDVLRGYTF
TGTGCCAGCAGCAAACTCACAGACGTTTTACGAGGCTACACCTTC
>TRBV10-3|NA|TRBJ2-1|NA
CAISELGLGNEQFF
TGTGCCATCAGTGAACTAGGGTTAGGGAATGAGCAGTTCTTC
>TRBV6-6|NA|TRBJ1-1|TRBD1
CASSPIRTGRLGWNTEAFF
TGTGCCAGCAGTCCAATCCGGACAGGGCGGTTAGGGTGGAACACTGAAGCTTTCTTT
>TRBV18|NA|TRBJ1-5|NA
CASSPSGGRQPQHF
TGTGCCAGCTCACCAAGTGGAGGGCGGCAGCCCCAGCATTTT
>TRBV3-1/TRBV3-2|NA|TRBJ2-2|NA
CASSLVDGGELFF
TGTGCCAGCAGCCTAGTTGACGGGGGGGAGCTGTTTTTT
>TRBV3-1/TRBV3-2|NA|TRBJ2-1|NA
CASSQGSGAGQFF
TGTGCCAGCAGCCAAGGGTCGGGAGCCGGGCAGTTCTTC
>TRBV19|NA|TRBJ1-3|NA
CASRGVPGNTIYF
TGTGCCAGTAGAGGGGTTCCTGGAAACACCATATATTTT
>TRBV28|NA|TRBJ2-1|NA
CASRQGTYNEQFF
TGTGCCAGCAGACAGGGTACCTACAATGAGCAGTTCTTC
>TRBV5-5|NA|TRBJ2-2|NA
CASREKFTGELFF
TGTGCCAGCAGAGAGAAGTTTACCGGGGAGCTGTTTTTT
>TRBV28|NA|TRBJ1-2|NA
CATLVPRGNYGYTF
TGTGCCACTTTGGTACCCAGGGGAAACTATGGCTACACCTTC
>TRBV27|once|TRBJ2-1|TRBD2
CASSFIGTSGYYNEQFF
TGTGCCAGCAGTTTCATCGGGACTAGCGGTTACTACAATGAGCAGTTCTTC
>TRBV27|NA|TRBJ2-1|NA
CASSVRDSYNEQFF
TGTGCCAGCAGTGTACGGGACTCCTACAATGAGCAGTTCTTC
>TRBV5-4|NA|TRBJ2-2|TRBD1
CASSGGQKLNTGELFF
TGTGCCAGCAGCGGGGGACAGAAACTTAACACCGGGGAGCTGTTTTTT
>TRBV11-2|NA|TRBJ2-7|TRBD2
CASSPIGEGLPYEQYF
TGTGCCAGCAGCCCGATCGGGGAGGGCCTCCCCTACGAGCAGTACTTC
>TRBV5-6|NA|TRBJ2-7|TRBD2
CASSLAGGGSSYEQYF
TGTGCCAGCAGCTTGGCCGGCGGGGGATCCTCCTACGAGCAGTACTTC
>TRBV7-6|NA|TRBJ1-1|NA
CASSLAGSGTEAFF
TGTGCCAGCAGCTTAGCCGGGTCCGGCACTGAAGCTTTCTTT
>TRBV13|NA|TRBJ2-5|TRBD1
CASSDRDQRGTQYF
TGTGCCAGCAGCGACAGGGACCAACGAGGGACCCAGTACTTC
>TRBV15|NA|TRBJ1-3|TRBD1
CATSRDRGLGNTIYF
TGTGCCACCAGTAGAGACAGGGGGCTGGGAAACACCATATATTTT
>TRBV19|NA|TRBJ1-1|TRBD1
CASSITGAAVEAFF
TGTGCCAGTAGTATAACAGGGGCCGCCGTTGAAGCTTTCTTT
>TRBV12-3/TRBV12-4|NA|TRBJ2-1|NA
CANSRTYNEQFF
TGTGCCAATAGCAGAACGTACAATGAGCAGTTCTTC
>TRBV30|once|TRBJ1-2|NA
CAWGTRLGYTF
TGTGCCTGGGGGACAAGGCTTGGCTACACCTTC
>TRBV9|NA|TRBJ1-1|NA
CASSVAWQDTEAFF
TGTGCCAGCAGCGTAGCTTGGCAGGACACTGAAGCTTTCTTT
>TRBV6-5|few|TRBJ2-1|NA
CASSRLVFNEQFF
TGTGCCAGCAGCCGACTAGTTTTCAATGAGCAGTTCTTC
>TRBV11-1|once|TRBJ2-1|TRBD2
CASSPLAGFTYNEQFF
TGTGCCAGCAGCCCCCTAGCGGGATTTACCTACAATGAGCAGTTCTTC
>TRBV7-9|NA|TRBJ1-6|NA
CASSLDPGKPGSYNSPLHF
TGTGCCAGCAGCTTAGATCCGGGGAAGCCAGGCTCCTATAATTCACCCCTCCACTTT
>TRBV19|NA|TRBJ1-5|TRBD1
CASSTGTALSNQPQHF
TGTGCCAGTAGTACGGGGACAGCGCTTAGCAATCAGCCCCAGCATTTT
>TRBV15|NA|TRBJ1-6|NA
CATSRVRQGGSPLHF
TGTGCCACCAGCAGAGTCAGGCAGGGAGGTTCACCCCTCCACTTT
>TRBV5-1|NA|TRBJ1-2|TRBD1
CASSSGQGDYGYTF
TGCGCCAGCAGCTCCGGACAGGGAGACTATGGCTACACCTTC
>TRBV7-9|once|TRBJ1-2|NA
CASSLGQTNGYTF
TGTGCCAGCAGCTTAGGACAGACCAATGGCTACACCTTC